Presented here are 3 T cell receptor beta chains from one specimen sequenced in a study of blood T cell repertoires in COVID-19. The data were produced by immunoSEQ multiplex PCR, yet TCRdb's version contains in-frame clones alone and is incomplete. The sample holds approximately 120,000 clones; around four fifths are singletons and the top ten take 18%. The sequencing sample was made of peripheral blood. These receptors were collected from a woman aged 55-75 years with acute or convalescent COVID-19.

A few counts support this clone. J is TRBJ2-3 and V is TRBV3-1 (or the pseudogene TRBV3-2); 7 nucleotides agree with TRBD1. The V and J ends lost 6 bases and 0 bases, in that order; junction bases with no gene match: 9. CDR3 size: 16 residues. Germline V gene sequence: CDR1 LGHDT, CDR2 YNNKEL (reference sequence). The DNA of the CDR3 is TGTGCCAGCAGTCGTACAGGGGTAGTGAGCACAGATACGCAGTATTTT. Translating gives CASSRTGVVSTDTQYF.

This CDR3 is CASSAFGETQYF. CDR3 nucleotide sequence: TGCGCCAGCAGCGCCTTCGGGGAGACCCAGTACTTC. The rearrangement uses TRBV10-2 and TRBJ2-5, with unresolved D. This CDR3 is built from 12 residues. Trimming took 6 bases from V and 5 from J, leaving 10 bases between them. Germline-derived CDR1 and CDR2 are WSHSY and SAAADI.

The chain links TRBV10-2 to TRBJ1-2; D not certain. Between the trimmed V and J ends, which lost 8 bases and 1 base, there was a span of 11 bases. This CDR3 spans 13 amino acids. Looked up from germline, CDR1 is WSHSY and CDR2 is SAAADI. In DNA form, the CDR3 reads TGCGCCAGCGCTGAGGGCTTTAACTATGGCTACACCTTC. This sequence encodes CASAEGFNYGYTF.